This is a list of T cell receptor beta chains from one sample in a study of blood T cells in healthy people across ages. TCRdb redid the calling of the 5' RACE reads with MiXCR, one entry per CDR3 protein. The sample carries around 1,000,000 distinct CDR3 sequences, 20% to 25% recorded once. The same sample was also used in a study of T cells of mothers and their children.

Sequenced material: blood. These receptors all come from a girl aged 2-15 years in good health. Both conserved end residues are part of each CDR3. D genes are given only for firm matches. A row's size may be missing; if present it is once, few, many or a size class.

. TRBD1 TRBJ2-7 15 TRBV13 TGTGCCAGCAGCTTAAGGACAGGAACGAACTACGAGCAGTACTTC CASSLRTGTNYEQYF
few TRBD1 TRBJ1-2 15 TRBV24-1 TGTGCCACCAGTGATTACAGGGGCGGTGGCTATGGCTACACCTTC CATSDYRGGGYGYTF
. . TRBJ1-2 14 TRBV10-3 TGTGCCATCAGTGATTCGACAGAGTCTTATGGCTACACCTTC CAISDSTESYGYTF
few TRBD2 TRBJ2-1 13 TRBV20-1 TGCAGTGCTAGGACTAGCGGGACGAATGAGCAGTTCTTC CSARTSGTNEQFF
many . TRBJ1-1 11 TRBV29-1 TGCAGCGCCCCGCGTGGGACTGAAGCTTTCTTT CSAPRGTEAFF
few . TRBJ2-3 16 TRBV11-2 TGTGCCAGCAGCTTCCCTCTAGCGCCACCGGGAGATACGCAGTATTTT CASSFPLAPPGDTQYF
many TRBD2 TRBJ2-7 14 TRBV12-3/TRBV12-4 TGTGCCAGCAGCCCTAGCGGTCGCTCCTACGAGCAGTACTTC CASSPSGRSYEQYF
few . TRBJ2-3 13 TRBV20-1 TGCAGTGCCGTTAGCGGTAGCACAGATACGCAGTATTTT CSAVSGSTDTQYF
. . TRBJ2-5 13 TRBV3-1 TGTGCCAGCAGCCAACTCGAGACGGAGACCCAGTACTTC CASSQLETETQYF
few . TRBJ2-7 13 TRBV7-8 TGTGCCAGCAGCTTCTCGGTGACCAACGAGCAGTACTTC CASSFSVTNEQYF
. TRBD2 TRBJ2-7 20 TRBV20-1 TGCAGTGCTAGAGATAGTAGGGGACTAGCGGGAGGAATAGGGCTCTACGAGCAGTACTTC CSARDSRGLAGGIGLYEQYF
. . TRBJ2-1 15 TRBV29-1 TGCAGCGTCGACGAGGGGTCAGTCTCCTACAATGAGCAGTTCTTC CSVDEGSVSYNEQFF
few TRBD2 TRBJ2-1 15 TRBV27 TGTGCCAGCCGGGAGGGTCCCTCCTCCTACAATGAGCAGTTCTTC CASREGPSSYNEQFF
few TRBD2 TRBJ2-7 17 TRBV20-1 TGCAGTGCGAGGGGTGGGCTAGCGGACCCCTCTCCCTACGAGCAGTACTTC CSARGGLADPSPYEQYF
. . TRBJ2-7 16 TRBV20-1 TGCAGTGCTAGAGATTTGGGGGGAACTGGGGGGTACGAGCAGTACTTC CSARDLGGTGGYEQYF
few . TRBJ2-3 15 TRBV7-2 TGTGCCAGCATCTCGGGAGAAGGGAGGTGGGATACGCAGTATTTT CASISGEGRWDTQYF
many . TRBJ1-2 14 TRBV14 TGTGCCAGCAGCGAATTACACACAGGGCAGGGCTACACCTTC CASSELHTGQGYTF
. TRBD2 TRBJ2-3 17 TRBV4-2 TGTGCCAGCAGCCGAGATGGGGCGGGAGGCAGCACAGATACGCAGTATTTT CASSRDGAGGSTDTQYF
many . TRBJ2-4 15 TRBV19 TGTGCCAGTAGTCACACAAAACTAGCCAAAAACATTCAGTACTTC CASSHTKLAKNIQYF
few . TRBJ1-4 12 TRBV6-1 TGTGCCAGCAGTGAATTTGGTGAAAAACTGTTTTTT CASSEFGEKLFF
. TRBD2 TRBJ2-5 15 TRBV7-2 TGTGCCAGCAGCCGACTAGCGGGGATTCAAGAGACCCAGTACTTC CASSRLAGIQETQYF
. TRBD2 TRBJ2-5 15 TRBV20-1 TGCAGCTGGCGACTAGCGGGGGGACTACAAGAGACCCAGTACTTC CSWRLAGGLQETQYF
few TRBD2 TRBJ2-3 15 TRBV4-2 TGTGCCAGCAAAAGTAGCGGGGGGAACACAGATACGCAGTATTTT CASKSSGGNTDTQYF